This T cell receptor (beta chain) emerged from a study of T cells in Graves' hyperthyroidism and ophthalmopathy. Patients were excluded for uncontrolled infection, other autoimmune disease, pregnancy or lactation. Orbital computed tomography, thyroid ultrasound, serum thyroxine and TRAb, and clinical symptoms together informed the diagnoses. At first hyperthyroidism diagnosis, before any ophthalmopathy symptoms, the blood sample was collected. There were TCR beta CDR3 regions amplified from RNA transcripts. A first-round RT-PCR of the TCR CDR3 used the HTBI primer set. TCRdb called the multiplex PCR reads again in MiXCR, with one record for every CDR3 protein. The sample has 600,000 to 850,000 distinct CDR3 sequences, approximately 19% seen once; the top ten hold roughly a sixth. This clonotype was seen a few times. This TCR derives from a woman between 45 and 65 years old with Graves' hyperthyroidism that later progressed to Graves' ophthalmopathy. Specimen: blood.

CDR3 bases: TGTGCCAGCACCAAAGGGGTCCACCCCTATGGCTACACCTTC. Protein: CASTKGVHPYGYTF. The chain employs TRBV6-1 and TRBJ1-2; D is possibly TRBD1 (5 bases). CDR3 length: 14 amino acids. CDR1 and CDR2 (germline): MNHNS, SASEGT. Between the trimmed V and J ends, which lost 7 bases and 4 bases, there was a span of 16 bases.